This T cell receptor (beta chain) came from a study of CD8 T cells in ankylosing spondylitis. This clonotype was detected a few times. The target antigen is unknown. Broader study findings: Disease-linked clones bore a CD8+ phenotype and were relatively rare in peripheral blood. Previous work reported some of these motif variants in the synovial fluid and blood of reactive arthritis. Researchers reportedly found disease-linked clones significantly enriched in matched ankylosing spondylitis synovial fluid. Ankylosing spondylitis blood appeared to carry a characteristic TCR beta motif of roughly eight highly homologous variants.

Libraries for TCR beta were made by quantitative 5'-RACE with molecular barcodes. TCRdb re-called the 5' RACE reads with MiXCR, one entry per CDR3 protein. The sample includes roughly 370,000 distinct CDR3 sequences, approximately 20% of them seen just once. Trimming took off 0 bases at V and 3 bases at J, with 9 bases between the two ends. Germline-derived CDR1 and CDR2 are SGHRS and YFSETQ. The CDR3 sequence is 14 residues long. This sequence was found in a male donor with ankylosing spondylitis. This chain links TRBV5-1 with TRBJ1-2; the D is unclear. What was sequenced was blood, either unsorted or a sorted T cell fraction (not recorded which). The CDR3 is CASSLDAGYYGYTF. The DNA for the CDR3 is TGCGCCAGCAGCTTGGATGCTGGATACTATGGCTACACCTTC.